Detailed here is one T cell receptor beta chain. V gave up 2 bases and J gave up 3 bases, with 11 bases separating them. Germline V gene data show CDR1 as MNHEY and CDR2 as SVGAGI. CDR3 length equals 14 residues. Profiled with immunoSEQ multiplex PCR; TCRdb holds only in-frame clones, not every one. This sample carries a few thousand clones, around four fifths of them seen once, and the ten largest clones take less than 5.5%. Tumor tissue was taken before any definitive surgery or chemotherapy was given. This sample stems from a study of high-grade serous ovarian cancer treatment subgroups. This TCR was recovered from a human donor with high-grade serous ovarian cancer. Sequenced input: tumor tissue. V usage is TRBV6-5 and J usage is TRBJ2-7; unclear D gene. CDR3 in amino acids: CASSYVDFGYEQYF. In DNA form, the CDR3 reads TGTGCCAGCAGTTACGTGGATTTCGGCTACGAGCAGTACTTC.